This is a list of T cell receptor beta chains from one sample in a study of control samples from healthy donors and cancer patients. Assay used: immunoSEQ multiplex PCR; TCRdb lists only in-frame clones, some missing. The data show about 85,000 clones, about 89% seen once. Sample: blood. These receptors originate from an older woman in good health. Both conserved end residues are part of each CDR3. D genes are given only for firm matches. Expanded clones are given a class, and other clones once, few, many or no size at all.

D gene: TRBD1; clone size: .; V gene: TRBV19; J gene: TRBJ1-2; CDR3 protein: CATRRTGVIIDGYTF; CDR3 DNA: TGTGCCACCCGGAGGACAGGGGTGATAATAGATGGCTACACCTTC
D gene: TRBD1; clone size: .; V gene: TRBV9; J gene: TRBJ1-2; CDR3 protein: CASSSQMGTGGLYGYTF; CDR3 DNA: TGTGCCAGCAGCTCCCAAATGGGGACAGGGGGCCTCTATGGCTACACCTTC
D gene: .; clone size: once; V gene: TRBV4-3; J gene: TRBJ1-4; CDR3 protein: CASSQDLTPPGEKLFF; CDR3 DNA: TGCGCCAGCAGCCAAGATTTGACCCCCCCGGGGGAAAAACTGTTTTTT
D gene: .; clone size: .; V gene: TRBV18; J gene: TRBJ2-2; CDR3 protein: CASSPGSTGELFF; CDR3 DNA: TGTGCCAGCTCACCAGGGAGTACCGGGGAGCTGTTTTTT
D gene: .; clone size: .; V gene: TRBV18; J gene: TRBJ1-6; CDR3 protein: CASSPENSYNSPLHF; CDR3 DNA: TGTGCCAGCTCACCCGAGAACTCCTATAATTCACCCCTCCACTTT
D gene: .; clone size: .; V gene: TRBV28; J gene: TRBJ2-3; CDR3 protein: CASSSPESREADTQYF; CDR3 DNA: TGTGCCAGCAGTTCGCCGGAATCCCGCGAGGCAGATACGCAGTATTTT
D gene: TRBD2; clone size: .; V gene: TRBV27; J gene: TRBJ2-1; CDR3 protein: CASSSGGTSVSSYNEQFF; CDR3 DNA: TGTGCCAGCAGTTCTGGGGGGACTAGCGTCAGCTCCTACAATGAGCAGTTCTTC
D gene: .; clone size: few; V gene: TRBV12-3/TRBV12-4; J gene: TRBJ1-5; CDR3 protein: CASSLVDQPQHF; CDR3 DNA: TGTGCCAGCAGTTTAGTAGATCAGCCCCAGCATTTT
D gene: .; clone size: .; V gene: TRBV28; J gene: TRBJ2-7; CDR3 protein: CASRISVAYEQYF; CDR3 DNA: TGTGCCAGCCGCATCAGCGTTGCCTACGAGCAGTACTTC
D gene: TRBD1; clone size: .; V gene: TRBV7-9; J gene: TRBJ2-2; CDR3 protein: CASSFGTGNTGELFF; CDR3 DNA: TGTGCCAGCAGCTTCGGGACAGGGAACACCGGGGAGCTGTTTTTT
D gene: .; clone size: .; V gene: TRBV29-1; J gene: TRBJ1-2; CDR3 protein: CSVLARGARGYTF; CDR3 DNA: TGCAGCGTTCTCGCAAGGGGGGCCCGTGGCTACACCTTC
D gene: .; clone size: .; V gene: TRBV6-2/TRBV6-3; J gene: TRBJ2-7; CDR3 protein: CASSYAYEQYF; CDR3 DNA: TGTGCCAGCAGTTACGCCTACGAGCAGTACTTC
D gene: TRBD2; clone size: .; V gene: TRBV3-1/TRBV3-2; J gene: TRBJ2-4; CDR3 protein: CASSQVSGGAGAKNIQYF; CDR3 DNA: TGTGCCAGCAGCCAAGTTAGCGGGGGGGCCGGGGCCAAAAACATTCAGTACTTC
D gene: TRBD2; clone size: .; V gene: TRBV6-6; J gene: TRBJ2-3; CDR3 protein: CATFGLAGEGTDTQYF; CDR3 DNA: TGTGCCACCTTCGGACTAGCGGGAGAGGGTACAGATACGCAGTATTTT
D gene: TRBD2; clone size: .; V gene: TRBV28; J gene: TRBJ2-5; CDR3 protein: CASRRGAGETQYF; CDR3 DNA: TGTGCCAGCCGGCGGGGGGCGGGGGAGACCCAGTACTTC
D gene: .; clone size: .; V gene: TRBV13; J gene: TRBJ1-6; CDR3 protein: CASSLGDLNSPLHF; CDR3 DNA: TGTGCCAGCAGCTTAGGCGACCTTAATTCACCCCTCCACTTT
D gene: .; clone size: .; V gene: TRBV10-3; J gene: TRBJ2-3; CDR3 protein: CAISESAGPSRTDTQYF; CDR3 DNA: TGTGCCATCAGTGAGTCCGCGGGACCGTCTCGCACAGATACGCAGTATTTT
D gene: .; clone size: .; V gene: TRBV2; J gene: TRBJ1-4; CDR3 protein: CASSDPFFGTNEKLFF; CDR3 DNA: TGTGCCAGCAGCGACCCCTTCTTCGGCACTAATGAAAAACTGTTTTTT
D gene: .; clone size: once; V gene: TRBV6-6; J gene: TRBJ2-1; CDR3 protein: CASSYSAANEQFF; CDR3 DNA: TGTGCCAGCAGTTACTCTGCGGCCAATGAGCAGTTCTTC
D gene: .; clone size: .; V gene: TRBV7-6; J gene: TRBJ2-6; CDR3 protein: CASRGGADTSGANVLTF; CDR3 DNA: TGTGCCAGCAGAGGGGGGGCAGATACCTCTGGGGCCAACGTCCTGACTTTC
D gene: .; clone size: .; V gene: TRBV5-1; J gene: TRBJ2-3; CDR3 protein: CASSRSEPGVDTQYF; CDR3 DNA: TGCGCCAGCAGCCGAAGTGAGCCTGGGGTAGATACGCAGTATTTT
D gene: TRBD1; clone size: .; V gene: TRBV5-4; J gene: TRBJ1-2; CDR3 protein: CASSVDRGQYGYTF; CDR3 DNA: TGTGCCAGCAGCGTAGACAGGGGACAATATGGCTACACCTTC
D gene: .; clone size: .; V gene: TRBV4-1; J gene: TRBJ2-1; CDR3 protein: CASSPTIYYNEQFF; CDR3 DNA: TGCGCCAGCAGCCCCACCATCTACTACAATGAGCAGTTCTTC
D gene: TRBD2; clone size: .; V gene: TRBV19; J gene: TRBJ2-3; CDR3 protein: CASSTRLAGVDTQYF; CDR3 DNA: TGTGCCAGTAGTACCAGACTAGCGGGGGTAGATACGCAGTATTTT
D gene: .; clone size: .; V gene: TRBV18; J gene: TRBJ1-2; CDR3 protein: CASSTHPDNYGYTF; CDR3 DNA: TGTGCCAGCTCAACTCACCCGGACAACTATGGCTACACCTTC
D gene: TRBD1; clone size: .; V gene: TRBV5-1; J gene: TRBJ1-1; CDR3 protein: CASSSHRQGLGAFF; CDR3 DNA: TGCGCCAGCAGCTCCCACAGACAGGGGTTAGGTGCTTTCTTT
D gene: .; clone size: .; V gene: TRBV19; J gene: TRBJ2-7; CDR3 protein: CARQGGQYF; CDR3 DNA: TGTGCCAGACAGGGCGGGCAGTACTTC
D gene: TRBD1; clone size: .; V gene: TRBV30; J gene: TRBJ1-1; CDR3 protein: CACLTGGTEAFF; CDR3 DNA: TGTGCCTGCCTAACAGGGGGCACTGAAGCTTTCTTT
D gene: .; clone size: once; V gene: TRBV6-5; J gene: TRBJ1-3; CDR3 protein: CASSFAAFSGNTIYF; CDR3 DNA: TGTGCCAGCAGTTTCGCGGCATTCTCTGGAAACACCATATATTTT
D gene: TRBD2; clone size: .; V gene: TRBV2; J gene: TRBJ2-7; CDR3 protein: CAITYGTSGESSYEQYF; CDR3 DNA: TGTGCCATCACCTACGGGACTAGCGGAGAGAGCTCCTACGAGCAGTACTTC
D gene: .; clone size: .; V gene: TRBV4-1; J gene: TRBJ2-3; CDR3 protein: CASSQGAIGADTQYF; CDR3 DNA: TGCGCCAGCAGCCAAGGAGCTATTGGGGCAGATACGCAGTATTTT
D gene: TRBD2; clone size: once; V gene: TRBV5-5; J gene: TRBJ2-1; CDR3 protein: CASSSGGFSYNEQFF; CDR3 DNA: TGTGCCAGCAGCTCGGGGGGGTTTTCCTACAATGAGCAGTTCTTC
D gene: .; clone size: .; V gene: TRBV6-5; J gene: TRBJ1-2; CDR3 protein: CASSYSRGGLYGYTF; CDR3 DNA: TGTGCCAGCAGTTACTCCAGGGGAGGGCTCTATGGCTACACCTTC
D gene: .; clone size: .; V gene: TRBV6-5; J gene: TRBJ2-1; CDR3 protein: CASSYWGPASEEQFF; CDR3 DNA: TGTGCCAGCAGTTACTGGGGCCCCGCGAGTGAGGAGCAGTTCTTC
D gene: TRBD1; clone size: .; V gene: TRBV6-5; J gene: TRBJ1-1; CDR3 protein: CASIPQGAVNTEAFF; CDR3 DNA: TGTGCCAGCATCCCACAGGGGGCTGTGAACACTGAAGCTTTCTTT
D gene: .; clone size: medium-sized; V gene: TRBV5-4; J gene: TRBJ2-7; CDR3 protein: CASSPPGGVIHEQYF; CDR3 DNA: TGTGCCAGCAGCCCCCCCGGAGGGGTTATCCACGAGCAGTACTTC
D gene: .; clone size: .; V gene: TRBV27; J gene: TRBJ2-3; CDR3 protein: CASSLKASTDTQYF; CDR3 DNA: TGTGCCAGCAGTTTAAAGGCATCCACAGATACGCAGTATTTT
D gene: .; clone size: .; V gene: TRBV5-1; J gene: TRBJ1-6; CDR3 protein: CASRRAYNSPLHF; CDR3 DNA: TGCGCCAGTCGTAGGGCATATAATTCACCCCTCCACTTT
D gene: .; clone size: .; V gene: TRBV18; J gene: TRBJ1-2; CDR3 protein: CASSPDDGYTF; CDR3 DNA: TGTGCCAGCTCACCAGACGATGGCTACACCTTC
D gene: TRBD2; clone size: .; V gene: TRBV9; J gene: TRBJ2-3; CDR3 protein: CASSVSTSGGASDTQYF; CDR3 DNA: TGTGCCAGCAGCGTATCGACTAGCGGGGGGGCGAGCGATACGCAGTATTTT
D gene: TRBD1; clone size: .; V gene: TRBV18; J gene: TRBJ1-5; CDR3 protein: CASSPGRGQPQHF; CDR3 DNA: TGTGCCAGCTCACCAGGCAGGGGGCAGCCCCAGCATTTT